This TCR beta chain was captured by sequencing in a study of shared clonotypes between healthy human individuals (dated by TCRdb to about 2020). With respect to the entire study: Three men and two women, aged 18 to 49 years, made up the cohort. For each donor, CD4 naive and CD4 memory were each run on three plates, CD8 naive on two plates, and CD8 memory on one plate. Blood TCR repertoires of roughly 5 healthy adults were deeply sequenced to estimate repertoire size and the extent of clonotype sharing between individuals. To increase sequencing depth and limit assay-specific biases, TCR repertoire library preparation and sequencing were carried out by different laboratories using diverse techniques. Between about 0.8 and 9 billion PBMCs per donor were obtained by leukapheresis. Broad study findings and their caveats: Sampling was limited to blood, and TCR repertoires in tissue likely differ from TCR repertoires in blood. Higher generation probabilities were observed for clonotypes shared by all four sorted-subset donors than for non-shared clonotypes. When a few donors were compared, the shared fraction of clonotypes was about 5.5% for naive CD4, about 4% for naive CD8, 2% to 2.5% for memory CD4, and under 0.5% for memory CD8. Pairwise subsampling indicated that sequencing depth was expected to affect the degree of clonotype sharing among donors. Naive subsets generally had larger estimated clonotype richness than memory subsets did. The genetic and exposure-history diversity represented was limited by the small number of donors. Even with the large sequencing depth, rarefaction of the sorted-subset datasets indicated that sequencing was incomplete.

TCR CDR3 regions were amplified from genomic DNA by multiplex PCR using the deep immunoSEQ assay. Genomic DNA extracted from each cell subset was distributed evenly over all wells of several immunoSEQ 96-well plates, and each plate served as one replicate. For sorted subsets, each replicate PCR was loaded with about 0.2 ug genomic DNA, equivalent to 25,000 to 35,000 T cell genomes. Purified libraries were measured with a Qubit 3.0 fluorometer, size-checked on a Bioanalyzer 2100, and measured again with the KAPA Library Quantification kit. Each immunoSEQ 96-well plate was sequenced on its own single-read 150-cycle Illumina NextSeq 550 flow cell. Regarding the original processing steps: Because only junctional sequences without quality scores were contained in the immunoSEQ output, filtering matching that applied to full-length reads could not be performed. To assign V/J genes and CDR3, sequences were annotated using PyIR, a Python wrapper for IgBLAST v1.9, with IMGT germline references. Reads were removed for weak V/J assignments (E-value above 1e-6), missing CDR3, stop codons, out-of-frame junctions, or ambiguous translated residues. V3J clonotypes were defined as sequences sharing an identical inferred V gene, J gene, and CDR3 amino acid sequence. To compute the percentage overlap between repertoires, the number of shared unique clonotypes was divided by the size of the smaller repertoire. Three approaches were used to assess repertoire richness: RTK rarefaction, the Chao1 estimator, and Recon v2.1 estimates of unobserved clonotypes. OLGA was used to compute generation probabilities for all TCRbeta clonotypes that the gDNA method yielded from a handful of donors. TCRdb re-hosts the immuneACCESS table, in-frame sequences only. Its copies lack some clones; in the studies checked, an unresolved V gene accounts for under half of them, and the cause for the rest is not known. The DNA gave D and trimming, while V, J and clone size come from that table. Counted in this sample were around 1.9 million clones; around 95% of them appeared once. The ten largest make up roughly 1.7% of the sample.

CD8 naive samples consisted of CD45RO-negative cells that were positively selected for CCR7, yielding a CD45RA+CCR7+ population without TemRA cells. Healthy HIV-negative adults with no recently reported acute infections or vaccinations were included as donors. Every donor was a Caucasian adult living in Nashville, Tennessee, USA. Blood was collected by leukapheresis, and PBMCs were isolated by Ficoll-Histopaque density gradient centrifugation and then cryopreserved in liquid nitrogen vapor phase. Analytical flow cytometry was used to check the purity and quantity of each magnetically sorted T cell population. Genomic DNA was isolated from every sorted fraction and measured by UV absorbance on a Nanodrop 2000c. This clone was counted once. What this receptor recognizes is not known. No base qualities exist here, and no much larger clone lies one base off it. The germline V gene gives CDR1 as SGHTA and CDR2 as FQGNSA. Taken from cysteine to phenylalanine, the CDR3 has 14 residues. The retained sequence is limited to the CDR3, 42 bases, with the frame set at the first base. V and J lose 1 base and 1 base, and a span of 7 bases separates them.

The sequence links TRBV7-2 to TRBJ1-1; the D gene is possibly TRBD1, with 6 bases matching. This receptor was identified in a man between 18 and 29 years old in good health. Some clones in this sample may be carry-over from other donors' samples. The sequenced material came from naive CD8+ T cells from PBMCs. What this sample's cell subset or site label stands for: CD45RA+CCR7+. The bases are TGTGCCAGCAGCTTAGTGGACAGGAACACTGAAGCTTTCTTT. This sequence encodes CASSLVDRNTEAFF.